The sequence of this T cell receptor beta chain was determined in a study of T-cell reconstitution after alpha-beta-depleted transplantation in children. Study observations and caveats: High day-60 TCRbeta diversity in some patients came from surviving recipient T cells and thymic progenitors. At one year after transplant, newly produced T cells mostly accounted for T-cell counts and diversity. Alpha-beta T cells about two months after transplant reportedly derived from several hundred expanded graft clones.

Comments on this clonotype: What it recognizes is unknown.

It was with unique molecular identifiers that the TCRbeta library was prepared. TCRdb independently ran MiXCR on the PCR reads; one entry per CDR3 protein. This sample has about 470,000 distinct CDR3 sequences, with 43% found just once. The CDR3 runs to 14 residues. V was clipped by 6 bases and J by 0 bases, with 6 bases between them. Looked up from germline, CDR1 is MNHEY and CDR2 is SMNVEV (reference sequence). Sample: PBMCs, taken before TCRalphabeta/CD19-depleted stem cell transplant. The chain joins TRBV27 to TRBJ1-6, with unresolved D. The sequence derives from a girl aged 2 to 10 with aplastic anemia, due to receive a stem cell transplant. CDR3 in DNA: TGTGCCAGCAGGCCGCGCTCCTATAATTCACCCCTCCACTTT. Translating it yields CASRPRSYNSPLHF.